This TCR beta chain emerged from a study of cytomegalovirus exposure and HLA in healthy donors. With regard to this clone: Antigen specificity is unknown.

The CDR3 extends over 16 amino acids. Germline CDR1 SGHNT, CDR2 YYREEE (reference sequence). V was clipped by 2 bases and J by 6 bases; unmatched bases: 11. PCR amplification relied on 60 Vbeta primers (plus 13 Jbeta primers). Profiling relied on immunoSEQ multiplex PCR, and the TCRdb table lists in-frame clones only, not all of them. The data contain 200,000 to 250,000 clones, roughly 91% of them singletons. Study findings and constraints: In a later analysis, most CMV-associated TCR beta chains appeared HLA-restricted. With DRB1 most and HLA-C fewest, TCR association rates differed between HLA loci in a later analysis.

J is TRBJ1-2 and V is TRBV5-4; 9 positions match TRBD1. Sequences were obtained from PBMCs. The clonotype was recovered from a woman aged 18-29 years in good health and CMV-seronegative. This chain's CDR3 is CASSFWDRAVGDGYTF. In nucleotides, the CDR3 is TGTGCCAGCAGCTTCTGGGACAGGGCTGTTGGAGATGGCTACACCTTC. The complete variable domain, with remaining parts taken from reference TRBV5-4 and TRBJ1-2, reads ETGVTQSPTHLIKTRGQQVTLRCSSQSGHNTVSWYQQALGQGPQFIFQYYREEENGRGNFPPRFSGLQFPNYSSELNVNALELDDSALYLCASSFWDRAVGDGYTFGSGTRLTVV.